Included here is one T cell receptor (beta chain) sequence, with context. Its antigen remains unknown. The repertoire was sequenced with immunoSEQ multiplex PCR; TCRdb's copy has only in-frame clones and lacks some. The repertoire includes tens of thousands of clones, about 80% of them detected once, and 25% to 35% sits in the top ten. Described time point: blood 2 weeks post-SBRT. Described treatment: 15 Gy SBRT to primary tumor, nephrectomy 4 weeks later. Radiation-treated patients gave blood at baseline, week 2 and week 4. Germline CDR1 is KGHSH and CDR2 is LQKENI. Unmatched junction bases numbered 1, after V lost 3 bases and J lost 5 bases. The CDR3 consists of 13 residues. These data belong to a study of radiation and T cells in renal cell carcinoma. Study-wide background: Nephrectomy followed 15 Gy stereotactic body radiation by 4 weeks.

General observations from the study: Baseline intratumoral clonotype presence is unknown without pretreatment biopsies. In blood, top tumor clones expanded by 2 weeks, shrinking by 4.

The clonotype was recovered from a woman in her seventies with renal cell carcinoma. The genes are TRBV18 and TRBJ2-3, with 8 bases lining up with TRBD2. The specimen was blood, collected from a patient whose treatment included radiotherapy and nephrectomy. The CDR3 loop reads CASSPTSGDTQYF. The CDR3 DNA reads as TGTGCCAGCTCACCTACTAGCGGAGATACGCAGTATTTT.